This is a list of T cell receptor beta chains from one sample in a study of graft-versus-host responses after intestinal transplantation. These TCRs' antigens remain unknown. Sequencing used immunoSEQ multiplex PCR; TCRdb keeps in-frame clones, though not all of them. The data contain 100,000 to 130,000 clones, 80% to 90% of them singletons. The material was unstimulated CD4+ T cells sorted from spleen or lymph node cells, obtained before transplant. The receptor source for this set is a human donor who was the organ donor for an intestinal transplant. Both conserved end residues are part of each CDR3. Fields, in order: D gene, clone size, J gene, V gene, CDR3 DNA, CDR3 protein. A D gene is named only where the DNA matches it firmly. Not every row has a clone size; where given, it reads once, few, many or a size class.

D: -
size: -
J: TRBJ1-2
V: TRBV9
DNA: TGTGCCAGCAGCGTAGAAAGGGACCATGGCTACACCTTC
CDR3: CASSVERDHGYTF

D: -
size: -
J: TRBJ1-2
V: TRBV14
DNA: TGTGCCAGCAGCAGGGGAGGTACGGACTATGGCTACACCTTC
CDR3: CASSRGGTDYGYTF

D: TRBD1
size: -
J: TRBJ1-3
V: TRBV12-5
DNA: TGTGCTAGCCGGACAGGCCGCTCTGGAAACACCATATATTTT
CDR3: CASRTGRSGNTIYF

D: -
size: -
J: TRBJ1-2
V: TRBV6-6
DNA: TGTGCCAGCAGACCCAGGCAGGGGAATAGGAGTGGCTACACCTTC
CDR3: CASRPRQGNRSGYTF

D: -
size: -
J: TRBJ1-1
V: TRBV7-2
DNA: TGTGCCAGCAGCTTAGGGCTGGAGGGGGGGTGGTTGGGCACTGAAGCTTTCTTT
CDR3: CASSLGLEGGWLGTEAFF

D: TRBD1
size: -
J: TRBJ2-2
V: TRBV5-4
DNA: TGTGCCAGCAGCGGGAGGGACAGGGCCACCGGGGAGCTGTTTTTT
CDR3: CASSGRDRATGELFF

D: -
size: -
J: TRBJ2-7
V: TRBV5-1
DNA: TGCGCCAGCTCCCGGGACAACTACGAGCAGTACTTC
CDR3: CASSRDNYEQYF

D: -
size: -
J: TRBJ2-6
V: TRBV6-5
DNA: TGTGCCAGCTTATCGGTCTCTGGGGCTAACGTCCTGACTTTC
CDR3: CASLSVSGANVLTF

D: -
size: -
J: TRBJ2-5
V: TRBV5-1
DNA: TGCGCCAGCAGCCATAAAACTAGGGGCCAAGAGACCCAGTACTTC
CDR3: CASSHKTRGQETQYF

D: -
size: -
J: TRBJ2-6
V: TRBV30
DNA: TGTGCCTGGAGCAGCCGGTCGGGGGCCAACGTCCTGACTTTC
CDR3: CAWSSRSGANVLTF

D: -
size: once
J: TRBJ2-5
V: TRBV14
DNA: TGTGCCAGCAGCCCCCTAGGACACACGACCCAAGAGACCCAGTACTTC
CDR3: CASSPLGHTTQETQYF

D: -
size: once
J: TRBJ1-2
V: TRBV29-1
DNA: TGCAGCGTTGTCGAAGGGGGTGGTTTACTTGGCTACACCTTC
CDR3: CSVVEGGGLLGYTF

D: -
size: once
J: TRBJ1-1
V: TRBV11-2
DNA: TGTGCCAGCAGCTTAGCCCCGGGCCTTGAAGCTTTCTTT
CDR3: CASSLAPGLEAFF

D: TRBD2
size: -
J: TRBJ2-3
V: TRBV18
DNA: TGTGCCACCCGACTAGCGGAGCTTAGCACAGATACGCAGTATTTT
CDR3: CATRLAELSTDTQYF

D: -
size: -
J: TRBJ2-6
V: TRBV7-9
DNA: TGTGCCAGCAGCTTAGGGGCTCCCTCTGGGGCCAACGTCCTGACTTTC
CDR3: CASSLGAPSGANVLTF

D: -
size: -
J: TRBJ2-3
V: TRBV19
DNA: TGTGCCAGTAGTCCAGGACGGGGGGATACGCAGTATTTT
CDR3: CASSPGRGDTQYF

D: -
size: once
J: TRBJ1-2
V: TRBV2
DNA: TGTGCCAGCAGTTACAGGGAAGGGGGCTACACCTTC
CDR3: CASSYREGGYTF

D: -
size: -
J: TRBJ2-4
V: TRBV10-3
DNA: TGTGCCATCAGGATGACAGGGGAGGGCATTCAGTACTTC
CDR3: CAIRMTGEGIQYF

D: -
size: -
J: TRBJ2-3
V: TRBV2
DNA: TGTGCCAGCAGGGAAGTTTATACGCAGTATTTT
CDR3: CASREVYTQYF

D: -
size: -
J: TRBJ2-1
V: TRBV6-1
DNA: TGTGCCAGCAGTGAAGTTTGGGTGGGGAATGAGCAGTTCTTC
CDR3: CASSEVWVGNEQFF

D: -
size: once
J: TRBJ2-4
V: TRBV9
DNA: TGTGCCAGCAGCGAGGAGGGAACGGCGACCTGGGACATTCAGTACTTC
CDR3: CASSEEGTATWDIQYF

D: TRBD1
size: -
J: TRBJ2-7
V: TRBV14
DNA: TGTGCCAGCAGCCGCTCCGGGACAGGGGGTTACGAGCAGTACTTC
CDR3: CASSRSGTGGYEQYF

D: -
size: -
J: TRBJ2-7
V: TRBV11-2
DNA: TGTGCCAGCAGAAAACTAGAGGAGTCCTACGAGCAGTACTTC
CDR3: CASRKLEESYEQYF

D: TRBD1
size: -
J: TRBJ2-5
V: TRBV5-1
DNA: TGCGCCAGCAGCCTATCGACAGGGGCAGAGACCCAGTACTTC
CDR3: CASSLSTGAETQYF

D: -
size: -
J: TRBJ1-2
V: TRBV18
DNA: TGTGCCAGCTCACCACGCAGGGATTACTATGGCTACACCTTC
CDR3: CASSPRRDYYGYTF

D: TRBD2
size: -
J: TRBJ2-3
V: TRBV4-2
DNA: TGTGCCAGCAGCCAAGATGCTAGCGGGAGGAGCGGTAGCACAGATACGCAGTATTTT
CDR3: CASSQDASGRSGSTDTQYF

D: TRBD2
size: -
J: TRBJ2-5
V: TRBV19
DNA: TGTGCCAGTAGTATAACTAGCGGGAGAGAGACCCAGTACTTC
CDR3: CASSITSGRETQYF

D: -
size: -
J: TRBJ1-2
V: TRBV19
DNA: TGTGCCAGTAGTATCTCGACAGGAATCGGCGGCTACACCTTC
CDR3: CASSISTGIGGYTF

D: TRBD2
size: -
J: TRBJ2-1
V: TRBV2
DNA: TGTGCCAGCAGTGATGGGACTAGCGGGTCCAATGAGCAGTTCTTC
CDR3: CASSDGTSGSNEQFF

D: TRBD1
size: -
J: TRBJ1-3
V: TRBV28
DNA: TGTGCCAGCAGTTCCGGCGACAGGGGCAGCGGAAACACCATATATTTT
CDR3: CASSSGDRGSGNTIYF

D: TRBD1
size: -
J: TRBJ2-2
V: TRBV7-9
DNA: TGTGCCAGCAGCGGGGTGGGACAGGCTTTCACCGGGGAGCTGTTTTTT
CDR3: CASSGVGQAFTGELFF

D: -
size: -
J: TRBJ1-5
V: TRBV16
DNA: TGTGCCAGCAGCCAATTAAACAGAAATCAGCCCCAGCATTTT
CDR3: CASSQLNRNQPQHF

D: -
size: -
J: TRBJ2-7
V: TRBV18
DNA: TGTGCCAGCTCACCGGCAGCTTCCTACGAGCAGTACTTC
CDR3: CASSPAASYEQYF

D: -
size: -
J: TRBJ2-3
V: TRBV15
DNA: TGTGCCACCAGCAGAGATCGGACTCCCTCGGGTACGCAGTATTTT
CDR3: CATSRDRTPSGTQYF

D: -
size: -
J: TRBJ1-1
V: TRBV10-3
DNA: TGTGCCATCAGTGAGTCTCCGGTAATGAACACTGAAGCTTTCTTT
CDR3: CAISESPVMNTEAFF

D: TRBD1
size: -
J: TRBJ2-5
V: TRBV29-1
DNA: TGCAGCTCCAAGGACAGGGGAGAGACCCAGTACTTC
CDR3: CSSKDRGETQYF

D: -
size: -
J: TRBJ2-5
V: TRBV18
DNA: TGTGCCAGCTCACCGGGACAAGTGGAGACCCAGTACTTC
CDR3: CASSPGQVETQYF

D: -
size: once
J: TRBJ2-3
V: TRBV9
DNA: TGTGCCAGCACCATGACTAGTCTTAGGGGAACAGATACGCAGTATTTT
CDR3: CASTMTSLRGTDTQYF

D: TRBD1
size: few
J: TRBJ1-6
V: TRBV6-5
DNA: TGTGCCAGCAGTTACTCCTGGGACAGAGTTTCACCCCTCCACTTT
CDR3: CASSYSWDRVSPLHF

D: -
size: -
J: TRBJ1-4
V: TRBV15
DNA: TGTGCCACCAGCCGAGACAATTACCGAGTCAGAAATGAAAAACTGTTTTTT
CDR3: CATSRDNYRVRNEKLFF

D: -
size: -
J: TRBJ1-1
V: TRBV6-6
DNA: TGTGCCAGCAGCCCAAGTAGGGTGAACACTGAAGCTTTCTTT
CDR3: CASSPSRVNTEAFF

D: -
size: -
J: TRBJ1-2
V: TRBV4-1
DNA: TGCGCCAGCAGCCAAGTACGGGGGCGAGGCTATGGCTACACCTTC
CDR3: CASSQVRGRGYGYTF

D: TRBD2
size: -
J: TRBJ2-2
V: TRBV7-9
DNA: TGTGCCAGCAGCTTATCGGCCGGGGGGACCGGGGAGCTGTTTTTT
CDR3: CASSLSAGGTGELFF

D: -
size: -
J: TRBJ1-3
V: TRBV5-1
DNA: TGCGCCAGCAGCCCCGGAGGGCAGACTTCTGGAAACACCATATATTTT
CDR3: CASSPGGQTSGNTIYF

D: -
size: -
J: TRBJ2-7
V: TRBV21-1
DNA: TGTGCCAGCAGCAAAGGGACTAGCGGCAACGAGCAGTACTTC
CDR3: CASSKGTSGNEQYF

D: -
size: -
J: TRBJ1-1
V: TRBV30
DNA: TGTGCCGGTACTCTGGGCACTGAAGCTTTCTTT
CDR3: CAGTLGTEAFF

D: -
size: once
J: TRBJ1-5
V: TRBV6-1
DNA: TGTGCCAGCAGTGAACAGGGGAGCAATCAGCCCCAGCATTTT
CDR3: CASSEQGSNQPQHF

D: TRBD1
size: -
J: TRBJ2-2
V: TRBV5-1
DNA: TGCGCCAGCAGCTTGGCCTCAGGGGGCGGCGGGGAGCTGTTTTTT
CDR3: CASSLASGGGGELFF

D: -
size: -
J: TRBJ1-2
V: TRBV5-6
DNA: TGTGCCAGCAGCTTGGGTAGATACCTGGGCTACACCTTC
CDR3: CASSLGRYLGYTF

D: TRBD1
size: -
J: TRBJ1-1
V: TRBV19
DNA: TGTGCCAGCCGGACAGGGGCAAAAGCTTTCTTT
CDR3: CASRTGAKAFF

D: TRBD1
size: -
J: TRBJ1-3
V: TRBV9
DNA: TGTGCCAGCAGCGTAGAGGACAGGGGGATCACCATATATTTT
CDR3: CASSVEDRGITIYF

D: -
size: -
J: TRBJ1-2
V: TRBV12-5
DNA: TGTGCTAGTGGTTTGGTTTCCGGGGCGTATGGCTACACCTTC
CDR3: CASGLVSGAYGYTF

D: TRBD1
size: -
J: TRBJ1-5
V: TRBV7-9
DNA: TGTGCCAGCAGCTCGGACAGGGAATTATACCAGCCCCAGCATTTT
CDR3: CASSSDRELYQPQHF

D: TRBD1
size: -
J: TRBJ2-5
V: TRBV19
DNA: TGTGCCAGTAGTATTATCAGGGGGCTCGAAGAGACCCAGTACTTC
CDR3: CASSIIRGLEETQYF

D: -
size: -
J: TRBJ1-6
V: TRBV6-5
DNA: TGTGCCAGCAGTTACTCAAGCGCACGAGGTCCCCTCCACTTT
CDR3: CASSYSSARGPLHF

D: TRBD2
size: -
J: TRBJ2-1
V: TRBV6-1
DNA: TGTGCCAGCAGGACTAGCGGGGTCAATGAGCAGTTCTTC
CDR3: CASRTSGVNEQFF

D: -
size: -
J: TRBJ2-3
V: TRBV29-1
DNA: TGCAGCGTTGGTACCAAAGCCACAGATACGCAGTATTTT
CDR3: CSVGTKATDTQYF